This T cell receptor (beta chain) was recorded in a study of chemoradiotherapy in HPV16-positive cancers. On this clone itself: What it binds is unknown. At one of its ends the junction is not consistent with the germline gene, which may arise from a read error.

General study results and limits: For HPV16-positive patients, expanding HPV-responsive T cells associated with longer recurrence-free survival. Non-HPV-specific T cells did not expand in tumors during treatment, whereas candidate HPV-specific clones and E7-related motifs did.

TCRdb keeps only in-frame clones here, not all; method: immunoSEQ multiplex PCR. The profile shows under 15,000 clones, around 68% of them singletons. Sampling was performed from a patient who underwent chemoradiotherapy. The origin of this receptor is a human donor with HPV-associated anogenital cancer.

The CDR3 bases are TGTGCCAGCAGGGAAGAGACCCAGTACTTC. The encoded protein is CASREETQYF. This chain joins TRBV2 and TRBJ2-5; D remains ambiguous. This CDR3 is built from 10 residues. Per the germline V gene, CDR1 is SNHLY and CDR2 is FYNNEI.